Listed below are T cell receptor beta chains from one sample, sequenced in a study of blood T cell repertoires in COVID-19. The protocol was immunoSEQ multiplex PCR, while the TCRdb copy is restricted to in-frame clones and leaves out a portion. The sample lists more than 300,000 clones; approximately 90% were seen once. Sequencing was performed on peripheral blood. The receptors stem from a woman aged 30 to 39 with COVID-19, enrolled during active disease. Both conserved end residues are part of each CDR3. A D gene is named only where the DNA matches it firmly. Expanded clones get a size class; other rows say once, few or many, or leave the size out.

>TRBJ1-4|TRBV28|.|.
TGTGCCAGCAGTTTTCGCCCCCCCGGGACTAATGAAAAACTGTTTTTT
CASSFRPPGTNEKLFF
>TRBJ2-3|TRBV5-4|TRBD1|.
TGTGCCAGCAGATTGGCAGGGGGAAGGGCCGATACGCAGTATTTT
CASRLAGGRADTQYF
>TRBJ2-3|TRBV9|TRBD1|.
TGTGCCAGCAGCCCGGGACAGGGGATAGATACGCAGTATTTT
CASSPGQGIDTQYF
>TRBJ1-6|TRBV5-8|.|.
TGTGCCAGCAGCTTGTCAGGGCTGTATAATTCACCCCTCCACTTT
CASSLSGLYNSPLHF
>TRBJ1-6|TRBV2|.|.
TGTGCCAGCATGACAGAAGCCGGAGCACCCCTCCACTTT
CASMTEAGAPLHF
>TRBJ2-5|TRBV19|.|.
TGTGCCAGTAGTCCACAGGGAGGGGTAGAGACCCAGTACTTC
CASSPQGGVETQYF
>TRBJ1-1|TRBV29-1|.|.
TGCAGCGTTGAAGATCCTTCCGCTGAAGCTTTCTTT
CSVEDPSAEAFF
>TRBJ2-1|TRBV11-2|TRBD2|.
TGTGCCAGCAGCTTAGGGTTCGGCGGGGGGCGGTACAATGAGCAGTTCTTC
CASSLGFGGGRYNEQFF
>TRBJ2-2|TRBV5-1|TRBD1|.
TGCGCCAGCAGCTTGGCCGGACAGGGCGGCACCGGGGAGCTGTTTTTT
CASSLAGQGGTGELFF
>TRBJ1-4|TRBV6-5|.|.
TGTGCCAGCAGAGGGCCAGGGATTGAAAAACTGTTTTTT
CASRGPGIEKLFF
>TRBJ1-4|TRBV7-2|TRBD1|once
TGTGCCAGCAGCATCAAGACAGGGACAAATGAAAAACTGTTTTTT
CASSIKTGTNEKLFF
>TRBJ1-1|TRBV5-4|.|.
TGTGCCAGCAGCTTGGGACAGCGAGCTGAAGCTTTCTTT
CASSLGQRAEAFF
>TRBJ2-1|TRBV7-3|TRBD2|.
TGTGCCAGCAGCTTGGGGGGGTCCTACAATGAGCAGTTCTTC
CASSLGGSYNEQFF
>TRBJ1-2|TRBV7-2|.|.
TGTGCCAGCAGTCTGGGTGCGGGATATGGCTACACCTTC
CASSLGAGYGYTF
>TRBJ1-1|TRBV5-1|.|.
TGCGCCAGCAGCTTAGCGGGGGGCTTGAACACTGAAGCTTTCTTT
CASSLAGGLNTEAFF
>TRBJ1-6|TRBV7-2|.|.
TGTGCCAGCAGCTTAGTCTCGTTAGGGGCAGGATCACCCCTCCACTTT
CASSLVSLGAGSPLHF
>TRBJ1-2|TRBV3-1/TRBV3-2|.|.
TGTGCCAGCAGCCCCCGGGACCCTGGGACTAGGGGCTACACCTTC
CASSPRDPGTRGYTF
>TRBJ2-7|TRBV5-5|TRBD1|.
TGTGCCAGCAGCTTGGGACAGGGCGTATCCTACGAGCAGTACTTC
CASSLGQGVSYEQYF
>TRBJ1-2|TRBV5-1|.|.
TGCGCCAGCAGCACCTCCGGGACTAACTATGGCTACACCTTC
CASSTSGTNYGYTF
>TRBJ2-3|TRBV11-2|TRBD1|once
TGTGCCAGCAGCAGACAGGGTGGCACAGATACGCAGTATTTT
CASSRQGGTDTQYF
>TRBJ2-6|TRBV6-5|.|.
TGTGCCACCCGAGACAGGCCCTCTGGGGCCAACGTCCTGACTTTC
CATRDRPSGANVLTF
>TRBJ2-5|TRBV7-9|TRBD1|.
TGTGCCAGCAGCTCCACAGGGGGTCAAGAGACCCAGTACTTC
CASSSTGGQETQYF
>TRBJ1-6|TRBV6-4|TRBD1|.
TGTGCCAGCAGTGACACAACCGGACAGGGAATCTCACCCCTCCACTTT
CASSDTTGQGISPLHF
>TRBJ1-2|TRBV19|.|once
TGTGCCAGTAGTCCGTCCAGGTCTCGCTATGGCTACACCTTC
CASSPSRSRYGYTF
>TRBJ1-6|TRBV12-5|TRBD1|.
TGTGCTAGTGGTTTCTGGGACAGGAATTCACCCCTCCACTTT
CASGFWDRNSPLHF
>TRBJ2-1|TRBV12-3/TRBV12-4|TRBD2|.
TGTGCCAGCAGCGCGATAGCGGGGAATGAGCAGTTCTTC
CASSAIAGNEQFF
>TRBJ2-1|TRBV5-4|TRBD2|.
TGTGCCAGCAGCTTGTATGGGGGTCAGCGGGGTTACAATGAGCAGTTCTTC
CASSLYGGQRGYNEQFF
>TRBJ2-1|TRBV6-5|TRBD1|.
TGTGCCAGCAGCCATATGACAGGGAACTACAATGAGCAGTTCTTC
CASSHMTGNYNEQFF
>TRBJ2-3|TRBV6-4|TRBD1|.
TGTGCCAGCAGTGACAAGGACAGGGGGCATACAGATACGCAGTATTTT
CASSDKDRGHTDTQYF
>TRBJ2-5|TRBV11-3|TRBD2|.
TGTGCCAGCAGCCCACGGACTAGCGGGGGCAAAGAGACCCAGTACTTC
CASSPRTSGGKETQYF
>TRBJ1-5|TRBV27|.|.
TGTGCCAGCAGTTCGGGTTTCAATCAGCCCCAGCATTTT
CASSSGFNQPQHF
>TRBJ2-7|TRBV9|.|once
TGTGCCAGCAGCTTATATAGCGGAGCAACCTACGAGCAGTACTTC
CASSLYSGATYEQYF
>TRBJ1-1|TRBV5-6|TRBD1|.
TGTGCCAGCAGCGTGGGACAGGGGGCGATTAACACTGAAGCTTTCTTT
CASSVGQGAINTEAFF
>TRBJ1-6|TRBV19|TRBD1|.
TGTGCCAGTGGACAGGTTGATAATTCACCCCTCCACTTT
CASGQVDNSPLHF
>TRBJ1-2|TRBV18|.|.
TGTGCCAGCTCACCAGCAGCGGGGGGTGGCTACACCTTC
CASSPAAGGGYTF
>TRBJ1-1|TRBV2|TRBD1|.
TGTGCCACCGGACAGGGAGTTCGTGAAGCTTTCTTT
CATGQGVREAFF
>TRBJ1-2|TRBV6-5|TRBD1|.
TGTGCCAGCAGTCAGGGGACAGGGCAGAACTATGGCTACACCTTC
CASSQGTGQNYGYTF
>TRBJ1-2|TRBV5-6|.|.
TGTGCCAGCAGCTTGTATACGGTAGCTAACTATGGCTACACCTTC
CASSLYTVANYGYTF
>TRBJ2-7|TRBV11-2|TRBD2|.
TGTGCCAGCAGCTTAGATAGCCTAGCGGACTACGAGCAGTACTTC
CASSLDSLADYEQYF
>TRBJ1-1|TRBV4-3|.|.
TGCGCCAGCAGCCAAGGAGGCGAAAGGTTCTTT
CASSQGGERFF
>TRBJ1-3|TRBV28|TRBD1|.
TGTGCCTTTCGGGACAGCCCTGGAAACACCATATATTTT
CAFRDSPGNTIYF
>TRBJ1-4|TRBV4-1|TRBD1|few
TGCGCCAGCAGCCAATCCTCGGGACAGGCAAATGAAAAACTGTTTTTT
CASSQSSGQANEKLFF
>TRBJ1-2|TRBV7-2|TRBD1|.
TGTGCCAGCAGCTCAGGAGGGACAGCTAACTATGGCTACACCTTC
CASSSGGTANYGYTF
>TRBJ1-5|TRBV10-3|.|.
TGTGCCATCAGTGATAGTGGGCCCCCCCAGCATTTT
CAISDSGPPQHF
>TRBJ1-5|TRBV23-1|.|.
TGCGCCAGCAGCCCATCGGGGGTTAGGGACTTGAGCAATCAGCCCCAGCATTTT
CASSPSGVRDLSNQPQHF
>TRBJ2-5|TRBV3-1/TRBV3-2|.|.
TGTGCCAGCAGCCTCGGACTACTCTATGGGACCCAGTACTTC
CASSLGLLYGTQYF
>TRBJ1-6|TRBV2|.|once
TGTGCCAGCAGTGAAACAGGGTCAGGTTCACCCCTCCACTTT
CASSETGSGSPLHF
>TRBJ2-1|TRBV14|.|.
TGTGCCAGCAGCCACCTCCCAGGGAGGAATGAGCAGTTCTTC
CASSHLPGRNEQFF
>TRBJ1-1|TRBV4-1|.|.
TGCGCCAGCAGCCAAGTAATGAACACTGAAGCTTTCTTT
CASSQVMNTEAFF
>TRBJ2-2|TRBV24-1|TRBD1|.
TGTGCCACCAGTGATCCCAGGACAGGGGAAGGATTCGGGGAGCTGTTTTTT
CATSDPRTGEGFGELFF
>TRBJ1-3|TRBV5-8|.|.
TGTGCCAACAGTTCTACTCAGGGCTCTGGAAACACCATATATTTT
CANSSTQGSGNTIYF
>TRBJ1-2|TRBV6-1|.|.
TGTGCCAGCAGTGAAGCCCCGGGACTGATCATAGGCTACACCTTC
CASSEAPGLIIGYTF